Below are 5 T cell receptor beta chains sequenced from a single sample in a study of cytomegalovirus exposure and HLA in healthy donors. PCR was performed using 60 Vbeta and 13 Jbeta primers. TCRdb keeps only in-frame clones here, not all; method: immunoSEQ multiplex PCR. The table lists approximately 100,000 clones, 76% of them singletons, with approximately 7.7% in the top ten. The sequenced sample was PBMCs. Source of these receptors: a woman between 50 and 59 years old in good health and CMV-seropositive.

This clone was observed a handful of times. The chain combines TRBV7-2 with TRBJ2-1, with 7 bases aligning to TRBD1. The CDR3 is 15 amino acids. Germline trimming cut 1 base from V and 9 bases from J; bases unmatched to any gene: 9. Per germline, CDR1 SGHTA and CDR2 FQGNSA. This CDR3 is CASSLGQGVMGEQFF. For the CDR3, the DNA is TGTGCCAGCAGCTTAGGGCAGGGGGTAATGGGTGAGCAGTTCTTC.

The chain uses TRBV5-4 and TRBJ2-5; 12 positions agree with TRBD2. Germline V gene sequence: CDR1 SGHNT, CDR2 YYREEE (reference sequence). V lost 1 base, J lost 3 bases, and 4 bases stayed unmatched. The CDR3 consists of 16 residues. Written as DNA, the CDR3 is TGTGCCAGCAGCTTGCCACTAGCGGGAGGCGAAGAGACCCAGTACTTC. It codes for CASSLPLAGGEETQYF.

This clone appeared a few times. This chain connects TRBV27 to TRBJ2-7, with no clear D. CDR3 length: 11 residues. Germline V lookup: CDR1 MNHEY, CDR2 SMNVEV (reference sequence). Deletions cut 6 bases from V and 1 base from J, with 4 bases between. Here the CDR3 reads CASSRSYEQYF. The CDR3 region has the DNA TGTGCCAGCAGCCGGTCCTACGAGCAGTACTTC.

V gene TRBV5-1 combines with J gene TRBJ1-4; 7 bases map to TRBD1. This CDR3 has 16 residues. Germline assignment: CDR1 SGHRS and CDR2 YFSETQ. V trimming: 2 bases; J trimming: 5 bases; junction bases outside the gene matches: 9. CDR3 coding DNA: TGCGCCAGCAGCTTTAGGGTCCAGGGGGAAAATGAAAAACTGTTTTTT. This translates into CASSFRVQGENEKLFF.

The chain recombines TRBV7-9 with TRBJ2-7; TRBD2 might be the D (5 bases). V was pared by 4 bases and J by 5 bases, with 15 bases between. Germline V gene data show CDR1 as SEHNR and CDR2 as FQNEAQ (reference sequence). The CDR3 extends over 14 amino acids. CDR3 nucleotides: TGTGCCAGCAGCTCTGGGTGGGTGGAGGACGAGCAGTACTTC. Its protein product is CASSSGWVEDEQYF.